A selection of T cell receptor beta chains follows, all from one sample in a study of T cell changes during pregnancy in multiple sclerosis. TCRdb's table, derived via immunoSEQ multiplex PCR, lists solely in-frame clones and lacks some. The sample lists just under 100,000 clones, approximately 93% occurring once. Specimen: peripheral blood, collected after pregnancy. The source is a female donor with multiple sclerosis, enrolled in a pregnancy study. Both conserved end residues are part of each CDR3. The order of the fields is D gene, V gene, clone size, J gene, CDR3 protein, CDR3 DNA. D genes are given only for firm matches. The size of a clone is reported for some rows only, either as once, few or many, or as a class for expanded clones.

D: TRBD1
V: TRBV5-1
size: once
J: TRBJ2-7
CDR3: CASSSSFRRTGGYEQYF
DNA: TGCGCCAGCAGCTCATCTTTTAGGCGGACAGGGGGGTACGAGCAGTACTTC

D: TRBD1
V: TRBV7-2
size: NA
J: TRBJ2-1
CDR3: CASSLNRDRTNEQFF
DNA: TGTGCCAGCAGCTTAAACCGGGACAGGACCAATGAGCAGTTCTTC

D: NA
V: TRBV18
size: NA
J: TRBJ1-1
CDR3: CASSPTRGTEAFF
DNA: TGTGCCAGCTCACCAACTCGGGGAACTGAAGCTTTCTTT

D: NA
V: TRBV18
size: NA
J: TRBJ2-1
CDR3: CASSPKRSGQSYNEQFF
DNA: TGTGCCAGCTCACCCAAGAGATCGGGACAAAGCTACAATGAGCAGTTCTTC

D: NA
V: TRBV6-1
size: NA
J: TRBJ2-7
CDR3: CASRDSSYEQYF
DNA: TGTGCCAGCAGAGACTCCTCCTACGAGCAGTACTTC

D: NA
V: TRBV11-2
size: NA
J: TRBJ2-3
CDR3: CASSFLTRVPDTQYF
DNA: TGTGCCAGCAGCTTCCTGACCAGGGTGCCAGATACGCAGTATTTT

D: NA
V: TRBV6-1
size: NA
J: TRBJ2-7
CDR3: CASSQGLGGYEQYF
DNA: TGTGCCAGCAGTCAGGGGTTAGGTGGGTACGAGCAGTACTTC

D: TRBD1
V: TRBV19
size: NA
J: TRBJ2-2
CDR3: CASTPFTGGSGELFF
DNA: TGTGCCAGTACCCCCTTTACAGGGGGCTCCGGGGAGCTGTTTTTT

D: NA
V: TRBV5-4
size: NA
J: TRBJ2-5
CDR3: CASSLSRAVQETQYF
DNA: TGTGCCAGCAGCTTGTCCAGGGCGGTCCAAGAGACCCAGTACTTC

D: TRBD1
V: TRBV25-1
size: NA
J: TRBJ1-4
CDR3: CASSELGQGAREKLFF
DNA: TGTGCCAGCAGTGAATTGGGGCAGGGGGCACGTGAAAAACTGTTTTTT

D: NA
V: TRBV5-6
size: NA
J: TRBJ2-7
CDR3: CASSPRGRGDEQYF
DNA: TGTGCCAGCAGCCCCCGGGGCAGGGGTGACGAGCAGTACTTC

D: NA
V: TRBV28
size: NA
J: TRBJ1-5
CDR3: CASRGGSGFNQPQHF
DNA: TGTGCCAGCAGGGGGGGTTCAGGGTTCAATCAGCCCCAGCATTTT

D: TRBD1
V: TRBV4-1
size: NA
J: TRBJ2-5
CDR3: CASSQDRGTGGLETQYF
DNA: TGCGCCAGCAGCCAAGATCGCGGGACAGGGGGCTTGGAGACCCAGTACTTC

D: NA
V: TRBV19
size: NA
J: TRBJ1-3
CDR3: CASSGAYSGNTIYF
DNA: TGTGCCAGTTCAGGGGCCTACTCTGGAAACACCATATATTTT

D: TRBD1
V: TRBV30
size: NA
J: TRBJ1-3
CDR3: CAWSRGPFSGNTIYF
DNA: TGTGCCTGGAGTAGGGGGCCCTTCTCTGGAAACACCATATATTTT

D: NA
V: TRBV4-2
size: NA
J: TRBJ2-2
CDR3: CASSHATPESGELFF
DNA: TGTGCCAGCAGCCATGCAACCCCCGAGTCCGGGGAGCTGTTTTTT

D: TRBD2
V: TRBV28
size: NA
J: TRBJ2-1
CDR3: CASSLRRESSYNEQFF
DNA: TGTGCCAGCAGTTTACGGCGGGAGAGCTCCTACAATGAGCAGTTCTTC

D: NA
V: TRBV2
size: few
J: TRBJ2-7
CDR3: CASSGQSSYEQYF
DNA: TGTGCCAGCAGTGGACAGAGCTCCTACGAGCAGTACTTC

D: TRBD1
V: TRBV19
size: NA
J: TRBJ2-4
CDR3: CASSSGTGTQNIQYF
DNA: TGTGCCAGTAGTTCCGGGACAGGGACCCAAAACATTCAGTACTTC

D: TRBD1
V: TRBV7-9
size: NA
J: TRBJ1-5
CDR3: CASSRTGRDQPQHF
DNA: TGTGCCAGCAGCCGGACAGGGCGCGATCAGCCCCAGCATTTT

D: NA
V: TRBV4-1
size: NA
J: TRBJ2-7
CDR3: CASSQGGGSIYEQYF
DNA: TGCGCCAGCAGCCAAGGGGGCGGTAGTATCTACGAGCAGTACTTC

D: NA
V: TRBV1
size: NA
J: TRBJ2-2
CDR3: CTSSQVAGGRLVDTGELFF
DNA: TGCACCAGCAGCCAAGTAGCGGGAGGGCGGCTTGTGGACACCGGGGAGCTGTTTTTT

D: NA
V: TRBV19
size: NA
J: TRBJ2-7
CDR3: CASSNRQGTYEQYF
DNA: TGTGCCAGTTCAAATCGACAAGGAACCTACGAGCAGTACTTC

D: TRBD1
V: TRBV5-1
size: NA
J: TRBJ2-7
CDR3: CASTWGPGTGGTYEQYF
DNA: TGCGCCAGCACCTGGGGTCCCGGGACAGGGGGAACCTACGAGCAGTACTTC

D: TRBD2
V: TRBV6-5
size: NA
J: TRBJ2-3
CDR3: CASSASAGGPDTQYF
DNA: TGTGCCAGCAGTGCCTCCGCGGGAGGGCCAGATACGCAGTATTTT

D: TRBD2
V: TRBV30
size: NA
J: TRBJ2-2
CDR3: CAWGTSGRGELFF
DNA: TGTGCCTGGGGGACTAGCGGGAGGGGGGAGCTGTTTTTT

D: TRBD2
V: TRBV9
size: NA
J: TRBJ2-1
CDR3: CASSVGTSGRAGGEQFF
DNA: TGTGCCAGCAGCGTAGGAACTAGCGGGAGGGCCGGGGGTGAGCAGTTCTTC

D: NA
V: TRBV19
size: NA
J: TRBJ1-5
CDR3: CASDTGSGQPQHF
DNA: TGTGCCAGTGATACAGGGAGCGGTCAGCCCCAGCATTTT

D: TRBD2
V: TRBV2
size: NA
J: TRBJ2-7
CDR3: CASSPSGRARYEQYF
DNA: TGTGCCAGCAGTCCGAGCGGGAGGGCCAGGTACGAGCAGTACTTC

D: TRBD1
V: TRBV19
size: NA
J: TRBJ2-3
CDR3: CASSIGRDRLFDTQYF
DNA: TGTGCCAGTAGTATAGGACGGGACAGACTTTTTGATACGCAGTATTTT

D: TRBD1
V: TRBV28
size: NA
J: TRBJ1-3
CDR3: CASSADREGRKVVNTIYF
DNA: TGTGCCAGCAGTGCGGACAGGGAAGGAAGGAAAGTAGTAAACACCATATATTTT

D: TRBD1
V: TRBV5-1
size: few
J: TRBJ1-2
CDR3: CASRGTDTNYGYTF
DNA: TGCGCCAGCAGGGGGACAGACACTAACTATGGCTACACCTTC

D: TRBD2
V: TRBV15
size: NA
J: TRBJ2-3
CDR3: CATSRSLAGVKADTQYF
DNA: TGTGCCACCAGCAGAAGTTTAGCGGGAGTCAAGGCAGATACGCAGTATTTT

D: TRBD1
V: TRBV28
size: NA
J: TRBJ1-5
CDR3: CASSPTTGGLGPQHF
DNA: TGTGCCAGCAGTCCTACGACAGGGGGCTTGGGGCCCCAGCATTTT

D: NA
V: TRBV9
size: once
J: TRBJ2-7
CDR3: CASSVEEWSSYEQYF
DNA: TGTGCCAGCAGCGTAGAAGAATGGAGCTCCTACGAGCAGTACTTC

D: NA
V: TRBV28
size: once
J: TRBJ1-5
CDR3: CASSPGTQPQHF
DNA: TGTGCCAGCAGTCCAGGTACCCAGCCCCAGCATTTT

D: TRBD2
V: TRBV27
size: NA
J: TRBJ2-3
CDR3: CASSFNRGLAGEHTQYF
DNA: TGTGCCAGCAGTTTCAACCGTGGACTAGCGGGAGAACATACGCAGTATTTT

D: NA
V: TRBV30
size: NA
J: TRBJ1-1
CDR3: CAWSVMSEAFF
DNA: TGTGCCTGGAGTGTAATGTCAGAAGCTTTCTTT

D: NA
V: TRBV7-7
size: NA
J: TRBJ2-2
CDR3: CASSSLTNTGELFF
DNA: TGTGCCAGCAGCTCGTTAACGAACACCGGGGAGCTGTTTTTT

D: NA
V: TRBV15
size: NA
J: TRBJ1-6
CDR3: CATSRSGENSPLHF
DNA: TGTGCCACCAGCAGGTCAGGGGAAAATTCACCCCTCCACTTT

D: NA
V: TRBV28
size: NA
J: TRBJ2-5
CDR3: CASSMNRRGGGQETQYF
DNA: TGTGCCAGCAGCATGAACCGGAGGGGGGGAGGACAAGAGACCCAGTACTTC

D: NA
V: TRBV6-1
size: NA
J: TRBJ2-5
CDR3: CASSDRGRTAETQYF
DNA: TGTGCCAGCAGTGACCGGGGAAGGACAGCAGAGACCCAGTACTTC

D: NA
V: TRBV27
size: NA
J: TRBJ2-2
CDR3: CASSLLGLSQGVNTGELFF
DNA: TGTGCCAGCAGTTTATTGGGCCTCAGCCAAGGGGTCAACACCGGGGAGCTGTTTTTT

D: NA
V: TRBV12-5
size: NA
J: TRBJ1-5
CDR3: CASGFEGDNQPQHF
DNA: TGTGCTAGTGGTTTTGAAGGGGACAATCAGCCCCAGCATTTT

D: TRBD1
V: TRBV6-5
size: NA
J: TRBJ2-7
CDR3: CASSPGQGIVYEQYF
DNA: TGTGCCAGCAGTCCGGGACAGGGGATTGTTTACGAGCAGTACTTC

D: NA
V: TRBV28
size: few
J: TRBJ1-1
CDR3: CASSLQGNTEAFF
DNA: TGTGCCAGCAGTTTACAGGGAAACACTGAAGCTTTCTTT

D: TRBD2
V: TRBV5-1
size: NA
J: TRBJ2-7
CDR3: CASSFMTSGRNEQYF
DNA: TGCGCCAGCAGCTTCATGACTAGCGGGAGAAACGAGCAGTACTTC

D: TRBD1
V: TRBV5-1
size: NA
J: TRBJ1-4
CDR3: CASSRTGATNEKLFF
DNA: TGCGCCAGCAGTAGGACAGGGGCAACTAATGAAAAACTGTTTTTT

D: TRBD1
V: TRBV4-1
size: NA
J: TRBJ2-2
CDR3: CASSRGTGRTGELFF
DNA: TGCGCCAGCAGCCGGGGGACAGGGAGAACCGGGGAGCTGTTTTTT

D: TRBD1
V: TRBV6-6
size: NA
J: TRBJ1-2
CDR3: CASGDREGYGYTF
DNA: TGTGCCAGCGGGGACAGGGAGGGGTATGGCTACACCTTC

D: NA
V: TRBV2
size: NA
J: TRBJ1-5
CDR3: CASRPGASNQPQHF
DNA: TGTGCCAGCAGACCAGGGGCGAGCAATCAGCCCCAGCATTTT